Listed below are T cell receptor beta chains from one sample, sequenced in a study of blood T cell repertoires in COVID-19. Generated by immunoSEQ multiplex PCR, the TCRdb table keeps only in-frame clones and is missing some. The sample yields about 100,000 clones, 78% seen once. Sequenced material: peripheral blood. The receptors stem from a man aged 60 to 75 with active or convalescent COVID-19. The CDR3 runs from the conserved cysteine through the conserved F or W. Fields, in order: J gene, D gene, clone size, V gene, CDR3 DNA, CDR3 protein. A D gene is named only where the DNA matches it firmly. Size is omitted from some rows. Given values are once, few, many or a class for expanded clones.

J: TRBJ1-1
D: -
size: -
V: TRBV28
DNA: TGTGCCAGCAGTTTACAGGCCACTGAAGCTTTCTTT
CDR3: CASSLQATEAFF

J: TRBJ2-1
D: -
size: -
V: TRBV30
DNA: TGTGCCTGGAGTGCCGTGCCGAGTGGTGAGCAGTTCTTC
CDR3: CAWSAVPSGEQFF

J: TRBJ1-5
D: TRBD1
size: -
V: TRBV19
DNA: TGTGCCAGTAGTACAATTGACAGGGGCAGCAATCAGCCCCAGCATTTT
CDR3: CASSTIDRGSNQPQHF

J: TRBJ1-2
D: TRBD1
size: -
V: TRBV19
DNA: TGTGCCAGTAGTATTGGGCCAGGGGGCGCTTATGGCTACACCTTC
CDR3: CASSIGPGGAYGYTF

J: TRBJ1-3
D: -
size: once
V: TRBV10-2
DNA: TGCGCCAGCAGTGAGCTGGGAGGGGAAGCTGGAAACACCATATATTTT
CDR3: CASSELGGEAGNTIYF

J: TRBJ2-5
D: TRBD2
size: -
V: TRBV7-7
DNA: TGTGCTAGCAGCTTAGGGACTAGCTGGGAGACCCAGTACTTC
CDR3: CASSLGTSWETQYF

J: TRBJ2-3
D: -
size: -
V: TRBV20-1
DNA: TGCAGTGCTAGTCGGGGGAGGACTAGCACAGATACGCAGTATTTT
CDR3: CSASRGRTSTDTQYF

J: TRBJ2-5
D: -
size: few
V: TRBV18
DNA: TGTGCCAGCTCAACCGGACGCGCGACCCCCGAGGGGGCCCAGTACTTC
CDR3: CASSTGRATPEGAQYF

J: TRBJ1-6
D: -
size: -
V: TRBV28
DNA: TGTGCCAGCAGTCCGGGGGTTAATTCACCCCTCCACTTT
CDR3: CASSPGVNSPLHF

J: TRBJ1-1
D: -
size: -
V: TRBV5-4
DNA: TGTGCCAGCAGCTTCGGCCGGTCGACTGCTTTCTTT
CDR3: CASSFGRSTAFF

J: TRBJ1-1
D: -
size: few
V: TRBV5-1
DNA: TGCGCCAGCAGCTGGGGGGTGAACACTGAAGCTTTCTTT
CDR3: CASSWGVNTEAFF

J: TRBJ1-2
D: -
size: -
V: TRBV29-1
DNA: TGCAGCTCCGGACAAGACTATGGCTACACCTTC
CDR3: CSSGQDYGYTF

J: TRBJ1-4
D: -
size: -
V: TRBV4-1
DNA: TGCGCCAGCAGCCATAGCGGGGTGGGGGAAAAACTGTTTTTT
CDR3: CASSHSGVGEKLFF

J: TRBJ1-4
D: -
size: few
V: TRBV28
DNA: TGTGCCAGCAGGAAAGGGACGGGAGCAACTAATGAAAAACTGTTTTTT
CDR3: CASRKGTGATNEKLFF

J: TRBJ2-3
D: TRBD2
size: -
V: TRBV27
DNA: TGTGCCAGCAGCCCCCGACGGCTAGCGGGCGCAGATACGCAGTATTTT
CDR3: CASSPRRLAGADTQYF

J: TRBJ1-6
D: -
size: -
V: TRBV19
DNA: TGTGCCAGTAGCTGGGACATTCATTCACCCCTCCACTTT
CDR3: CASSWDIHSPLHF

J: TRBJ1-5
D: -
size: -
V: TRBV6-1
DNA: TGTGCCAGCAGTGAATACAAAAATCAGCCCCAGCATTTT
CDR3: CASSEYKNQPQHF